The T cell receptor beta chain described here comes from a study of OX40 agonist ivuxolimab in advanced cancers. The V gene's germline CDR1 is LGHNA and CDR2 YNFKEQ. The V and J ends lost 3 bases and 6 bases, in that order; junction bases with no gene match: 6. The CDR3 spans 15 residues. The repertoire was sequenced with immunoSEQ multiplex PCR; TCRdb's copy has only in-frame clones and lacks some. Altogether 65,000 to 85,000 clones are present, 85% being singletons, with the ten largest covering 1.5% to 2%. General study results and limits: Some nonresponders also had low normalized T-cell clonal expansion.

This clone was seen once. Its antigen is unidentified. The receptor comes from an adult with an advanced solid tumor such as melanoma, head and neck, liver or kidney cancer. The rearrangement links TRBV4-2 to TRBJ1-2, with 11 bases lining up with TRBD1. Sequenced here: CD4+ or CD8+ T cells sorted from blood, sampled in a trial of the OX40 agonist ivuxolimab. In DNA form, the CDR3 reads TGTGCCAGCAGCCAGGACAGGGGGCGACGAAATGGCTACACCTTC. Its protein is CASSQDRGRRNGYTF.